This is a list of T cell receptor beta chains from one sample in a study of glioma-infiltrating T cells after dendritic cell vaccination. Produced via immunoSEQ multiplex PCR; TCRdb's table is partial and in-frame only. The sample comprises approximately 90,000 clones, over 75% of which are singletons, and less than 2.5% rests with the top ten. This specimen consisted of blood, obtained after dendritic cell vaccination. These receptors originate from a human donor with glioblastoma. Each CDR3 is given with its conserved first and last residue. D genes are given only for firm matches. Only part of the rows carry a size: once, few, many, or a class if the clone is expanded.

CDR3 DNA	CDR3 protein	clone size	V gene	J gene	D gene
TGTGCCAGCAGCCGGGTGGCGGGCCCCTACAATGAGCAGTTCTTC	CASSRVAGPYNEQFF	few	TRBV11-3	TRBJ2-1	-
TGTGCCAGCAGCTTGGAAGAGGGACATGCAGCTTTCTTT	CASSLEEGHAAFF	-	TRBV5-5	TRBJ1-1	-
TGTGCCAGCAGTTCTATACCGGGACAGGGTTATGGCTACACCTTC	CASSSIPGQGYGYTF	-	TRBV6-6	TRBJ1-2	TRBD1
TGTGCCTGGGAATTGACAGGGAGCACCGGGGAGCTGTTTTTT	CAWELTGSTGELFF	-	TRBV30	TRBJ2-2	TRBD1
TGTGCCAGCAGCGTCCGGGACAGTCCCCTCGGGGCCAACGTCCTGACTTTC	CASSVRDSPLGANVLTF	-	TRBV9	TRBJ2-6	TRBD1
TGTGCCAGCAGCCCGGGGGCGGGGGGCAGCAATCAGCCCCAGCATTTT	CASSPGAGGSNQPQHF	-	TRBV7-2	TRBJ1-5	-
TGTGCCAGCAGCTATAAGACAGGGGGGGAGGACTATGGCTACACCTTC	CASSYKTGGEDYGYTF	-	TRBV5-4	TRBJ1-2	TRBD1
TGTGCCATCAGTGCCCGGGGAGAAGGCAGCAATCAGCCCCAGCATTTT	CAISARGEGSNQPQHF	-	TRBV10-3	TRBJ1-5	-
TGTGCCAGCAGCTTGCGGGGGGTGGCCAAAAACATTCAGTACTTC	CASSLRGVAKNIQYF	-	TRBV5-6	TRBJ2-4	TRBD2
TGTGCCAGCAGCATCCCCGCTGGGGCCAACGTCCTGACTTTC	CASSIPAGANVLTF	-	TRBV7-8	TRBJ2-6	-
TGTGCCTGGAGTGTACTACTAGGTGATCAGCCCCAGCATTTT	CAWSVLLGDQPQHF	-	TRBV30	TRBJ1-5	-
TGCGCCAGCAGCCTTCGGGACAGGGGTGTAGTTGGGGAAAAACTGTTTTTT	CASSLRDRGVVGEKLFF	-	TRBV4-1	TRBJ1-4	TRBD1
TGTGCCAGCAGTTTAGAAGACCGGACAGGCAGGGAGACCCAGTACTTC	CASSLEDRTGRETQYF	-	TRBV27	TRBJ2-5	TRBD1
TGTGCCAGTCATTTGCGTGGGGGCGCAGTATCTGGCTACACCTTC	CASHLRGGAVSGYTF	-	TRBV19	TRBJ1-2	-
TGCGCCAGCAGCCAAGAATCGGAGACCCAGTACTTC	CASSQESETQYF	-	TRBV4-1	TRBJ2-5	-
TGTGCCAGCAGTTCGAATCCGGGACTAGGGTACAATGAGCAGTTCTTC	CASSSNPGLGYNEQFF	few	TRBV28	TRBJ2-1	TRBD2
TGTGCCAGCAGCGTAGGCGGGGGTGTAATTGAAAAACTGTTTTTT	CASSVGGGVIEKLFF	-	TRBV9	TRBJ1-4	-
TGTGCCAGCAGCTTGGGACAGGGCCGTGAGACCCAGTACTTC	CASSLGQGRETQYF	-	TRBV5-8	TRBJ2-5	TRBD1
TGTGCCTGGAGTGTACGGGTCGAAGCTTTCTTT	CAWSVRVEAFF	-	TRBV30	TRBJ1-1	-
TGCGCCAGCAGCTCACTAAGACAGGGGCTATTTGGGCACGAGCAGTACTTC	CASSSLRQGLFGHEQYF	once	TRBV5-1	TRBJ2-7	TRBD1
TGTGCCAGCACCACAGGGGCCCCGACCAATGAGCAGTTCTTC	CASTTGAPTNEQFF	-	TRBV6-1	TRBJ2-1	TRBD1
TGTGCCAGCAGCGCTCAACACAGTCCCACTGAAGCTTTCTTT	CASSAQHSPTEAFF	-	TRBV9	TRBJ1-1	-
TGTGCCAGCAGCTTTGACTCCGCCCGCGGGTACTATGGCTACACCTTC	CASSFDSARGYYGYTF	few	TRBV5-5	TRBJ1-2	-
TGCGCCAGCAGCTTGTCAGGGGGCACCCAGCCCCAGCATTTT	CASSLSGGTQPQHF	-	TRBV5-1	TRBJ1-5	TRBD1
TGCGCCAGCAGCTGGGATCAGGGGTGGGGCAATGAGCAGTTCTTC	CASSWDQGWGNEQFF	-	TRBV5-1	TRBJ2-1	-
TGTGCCACGACAGGGACAGATACGCAGTATTTT	CATTGTDTQYF	-	TRBV10-3	TRBJ2-3	TRBD1
TGTGCCAGCAGCCCACCTAGCGGGAGGCATGAGCAGTTCTTC	CASSPPSGRHEQFF	-	TRBV7-2	TRBJ2-1	TRBD2
TGTGCCAGCAGGGTCGTTCTAAATCAGCCCCAGCATTTT	CASRVVLNQPQHF	few	TRBV6-1	TRBJ1-5	-
TGCGCCAGCAGCCTGGGACTAGCGGGAGTAGGAAGCAATGAGCAGTTCTTC	CASSLGLAGVGSNEQFF	-	TRBV5-1	TRBJ2-1	TRBD2
TGCGCCAGCAGCTTGACAGGGATCACAGATACGCAGTATTTT	CASSLTGITDTQYF	-	TRBV5-1	TRBJ2-3	-
TGTGCCTGGAGGCATGGGATTAGCGGGGCCGGGGAGCTGTTTTTT	CAWRHGISGAGELFF	-	TRBV30	TRBJ2-2	TRBD2
TGTGCCAGCAGCTTAGGGCATACAGGGGGAAACACTGAAGCTTTCTTT	CASSLGHTGGNTEAFF	-	TRBV7-9	TRBJ1-1	TRBD1
TGTGCCAGCAGTGACCTAGCGGTACTCTACAATGAGCAGTTCTTC	CASSDLAVLYNEQFF	-	TRBV6-1	TRBJ2-1	TRBD2
TGTGCCATCAGTGGGACAGGGGTGAATGAGCAGTTCTTC	CAISGTGVNEQFF	-	TRBV10-3	TRBJ2-1	TRBD1
TGTGCCAGCAGCCCATCCCGGGGGGGATTTAACACCGGGGAGCTGTTTTTT	CASSPSRGGFNTGELFF	-	TRBV5-4	TRBJ2-2	TRBD2
TGTGCCAGCACAGGACAGGGGGACACCATATATTTT	CASTGQGDTIYF	-	TRBV25-1	TRBJ1-3	TRBD1
TGCGCCAGCAGCTCCGGACTAGCGGGGGGACTCGGCAATGAGCAGTTCTTC	CASSSGLAGGLGNEQFF	-	TRBV5-1	TRBJ2-1	TRBD2
TGTGCCAGCAGTGAAAGGGGGTATGAGCAGTTCTTC	CASSERGYEQFF	-	TRBV2	TRBJ2-1	-
TGTGCCAGCACCAACACAGGGGTCGTTTCACCCCTCCACTTT	CASTNTGVVSPLHF	few	TRBV7-2	TRBJ1-6	TRBD1
TGTGCCAGTAGTTGGGGACAGAACAATGAAAAACTGTTTTTT	CASSWGQNNEKLFF	-	TRBV19	TRBJ1-4	TRBD1
TGTGCCAGCCAGGACAGGGCGCGTGGCTACACCTTC	CASQDRARGYTF	-	TRBV6-1	TRBJ1-2	TRBD1
TGTGCCAGCAGCTTAGGCGTCAGAGGCCAAGAGACCCAGTACTTC	CASSLGVRGQETQYF	once	TRBV11-2	TRBJ2-5	-
TGCGCCAGCAGCCAAGGACTAGCTGGGGAGACCCAGTACTTC	CASSQGLAGETQYF	once	TRBV4-1	TRBJ2-5	TRBD2
TGTGCCAGTTTCAGCGGAGAGCACAATGAGCAGTTCTTC	CASFSGEHNEQFF	-	TRBV2	TRBJ2-1	-
TGCGCCAGCAGCCAAGATACGGGGGGGCCCAATCGGATGGAGACCCAGTACTTC	CASSQDTGGPNRMETQYF	-	TRBV4-1	TRBJ2-5	TRBD2
TGTGCCAGCAGTCAGGGGACTAGCGGGAGGCATGAGACCCAGTACTTC	CASSQGTSGRHETQYF	-	TRBV6-6	TRBJ2-5	TRBD2
TGTGCCAGCACGGACAGAGGCTCCTACAATGAGCAGTTCTTC	CASTDRGSYNEQFF	-	TRBV7-8	TRBJ2-1	-
TGTGCCAGCAGTTTAATTTCACCGGGATCAGACTATGGCTACACCTTC	CASSLISPGSDYGYTF	-	TRBV28	TRBJ1-2	-
TGTGCCATCAGTGACCCCCTTAGGGAGGGAAACACCATATATTTT	CAISDPLREGNTIYF	-	TRBV10-3	TRBJ1-3	-
TGTGCCAGCAGCACCGAATTGTCCCAACTCGGTGAAAAACTGTTTTTT	CASSTELSQLGEKLFF	-	TRBV2	TRBJ1-4	-
TGTGCCAGCAGCAAAGGAGAGACAGGCTCCTATTCACCCCTCCACTTT	CASSKGETGSYSPLHF	-	TRBV13	TRBJ1-6	-